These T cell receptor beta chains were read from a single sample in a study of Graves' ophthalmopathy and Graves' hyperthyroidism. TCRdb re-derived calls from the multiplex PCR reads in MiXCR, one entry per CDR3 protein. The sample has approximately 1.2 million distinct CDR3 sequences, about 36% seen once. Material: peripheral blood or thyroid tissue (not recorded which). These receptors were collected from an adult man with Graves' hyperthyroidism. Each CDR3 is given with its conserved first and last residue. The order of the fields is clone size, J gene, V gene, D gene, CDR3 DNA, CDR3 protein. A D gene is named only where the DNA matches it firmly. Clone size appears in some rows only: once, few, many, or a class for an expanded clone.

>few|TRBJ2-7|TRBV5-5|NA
TGTGCCAGCAGAAACACAGGGCATGGTTACGAGCAGTACTTC
CASRNTGHGYEQYF
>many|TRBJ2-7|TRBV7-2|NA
TGTGCCAGCAGCTTAGAGTGGGAGCAGTACTTC
CASSLEWEQYF
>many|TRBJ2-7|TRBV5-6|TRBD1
TGTGCCAGCAGCTTTGGGACAGGGGTTGACGAGCAGTACTTC
CASSFGTGVDEQYF
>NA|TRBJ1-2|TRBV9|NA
TGTGCCAGCAGCGTATTTGGTAGAACAGGATCTAACTATGGCTACACCTTC
CASSVFGRTGSNYGYTF
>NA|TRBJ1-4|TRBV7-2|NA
TGTGCCAGCAGCTTAGATCTCTATGGGGGGGAACTGTTTTTT
CASSLDLYGGELFF
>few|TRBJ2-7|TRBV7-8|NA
TGTGCCAGCAGCCCCGAAGTACTAGCTGTGGTCTCTGGCTACGAGCAGTACTTC
CASSPEVLAVVSGYEQYF
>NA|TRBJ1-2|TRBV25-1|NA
TGTGCCACCAACCAGGCTCCTATACAGGCTGCTGGCTACACCTTC
CATNQAPIQAAGYTF
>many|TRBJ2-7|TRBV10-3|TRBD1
TGTGCCATCAGTGAGGACAGGGTTGACGAGCAGTACTTC
CAISEDRVDEQYF
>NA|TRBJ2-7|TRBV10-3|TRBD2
TGTGCCAGCAGCCAGTTGACTAGCGGGAGCTGGTACGAGCAGTACTTC
CASSQLTSGSWYEQYF
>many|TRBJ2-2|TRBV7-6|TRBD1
TGTGCCAGCAGCCAGATCTCGCAGGGGGACACCGGGGAGCTGTTTTTT
CASSQISQGDTGELFF
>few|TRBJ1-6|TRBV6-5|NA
TGTGCCAGCTCGGACAGTCGAAATTCATCCCTCCACTTT
CASSDSRNSSLHF
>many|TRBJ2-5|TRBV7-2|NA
TGTGCCAGCAGCGGAGGGAGCGGCGGTGAGACCCAGTACTTC
CASSGGSGGETQYF
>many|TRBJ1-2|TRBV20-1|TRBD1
TGCAGTGCAATGGGGACAGACGCGGTTCTTAACTATGGCTACACCTTC
CSAMGTDAVLNYGYTF
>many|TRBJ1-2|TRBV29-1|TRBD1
TGCAGCGTTCAACCCGGACAGGGTCTTGGTGGCTACACCTTC
CSVQPGQGLGGYTF
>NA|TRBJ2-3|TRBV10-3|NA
TGTGCCATCAGTGATGGCACAGATACGCAGTATTTT
CAISDGTDTQYF
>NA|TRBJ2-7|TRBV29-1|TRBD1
TGCAGCGTTGGGGGACAGGTTGGGGGCGGGGAGCAGTACTTC
CSVGGQVGGGEQYF
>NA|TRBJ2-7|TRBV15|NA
TGTGCCACCAGCAGCCTAAATCCCTACGAGCAGTACTTC
CATSSLNPYEQYF
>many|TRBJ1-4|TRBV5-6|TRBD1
TGTGCCAGCAGCATCCCCGGGACAGATGAAAAACTGTTTTTT
CASSIPGTDEKLFF
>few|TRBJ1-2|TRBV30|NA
TGTGCCTGGACCAGAGATAACTATGGCTACACCTTC
CAWTRDNYGYTF
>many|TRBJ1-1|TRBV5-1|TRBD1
TGCGCCAGCAGCGCCGGGACAGCCGGTGAAGCTTTCTTT
CASSAGTAGEAFF
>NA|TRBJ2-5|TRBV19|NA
TGTGCCAGTAGTGCTCCGAGGGGGGCGAAGGCCCAGTACTTC
CASSAPRGAKAQYF
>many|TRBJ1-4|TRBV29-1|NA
TGCAGCGTTGTCGTCCGTCGAGGAGAAAAACTGTTTTTT
CSVVVRRGEKLFF
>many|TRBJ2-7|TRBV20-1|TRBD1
TGCAGTGCTAGAGATCAACAGGGGATCGGGTACGAGCAGTACTTC
CSARDQQGIGYEQYF
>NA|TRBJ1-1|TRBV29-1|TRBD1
TGCAGCGTCCCCGAGACAGGGCGTAAGACTGAAGCTTTCTTT
CSVPETGRKTEAFF
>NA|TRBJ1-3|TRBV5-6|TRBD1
TGTGCCAGCAGCTCTCTGGACAGGGGCTTTGGAAACACCATATATTTT
CASSSLDRGFGNTIYF
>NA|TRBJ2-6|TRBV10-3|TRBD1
TGTGCCATCAGTGGGGCCGGGACAGGGGACTCTGGGGCCAACGTCCTGACTTTC
CAISGAGTGDSGANVLTF
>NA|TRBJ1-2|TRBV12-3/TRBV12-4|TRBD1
TGTGCCAGCAGTCCTTCGGGTGCAGGGGGTAACTATGGCTACACCTTC
CASSPSGAGGNYGYTF
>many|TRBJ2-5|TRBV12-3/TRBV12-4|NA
TGTGCCAGCAGTCCTAGCTTGGAGACCCAGTACTTC
CASSPSLETQYF
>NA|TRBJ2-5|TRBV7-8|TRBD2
TGTGCCAGCAGGTCTGGGACTAGCGGGAGGGGACAAGAGACCCAGTACTTC
CASRSGTSGRGQETQYF
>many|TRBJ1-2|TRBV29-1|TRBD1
TGCAGCGTTAACCGGGGACAGCCAAATGATGGCTACACCTTC
CSVNRGQPNDGYTF
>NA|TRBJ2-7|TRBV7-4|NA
TGTGCCAGCAGCCACGAGTTTAGAGAGCAGTACTTC
CASSHEFREQYF
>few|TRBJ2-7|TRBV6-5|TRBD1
TGTGCCAGCAGTTACCCGGCAGGGGGCATCGAAAACTCCTACGAGCAGTACTTC
CASSYPAGGIENSYEQYF
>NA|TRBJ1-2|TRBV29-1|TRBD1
TGTGCCAGCAGCCCGATGGACAGGAACTATGGCTACACCTTC
CASSPMDRNYGYTF
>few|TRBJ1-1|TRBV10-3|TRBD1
TGTGCCATCAGCTCGGGAGGGGGCGTTATGAACACTGAAGCTTTCTTT
CAISSGGGVMNTEAFF
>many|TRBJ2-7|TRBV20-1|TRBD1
TGCAGTGCTAGAGATCCGGGACAGGGTTCCCACTACGAGCAGTACTTC
CSARDPGQGSHYEQYF
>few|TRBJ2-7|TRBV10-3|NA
TGTGCCAGCAGTTTACCCCCAGAGTCCTACGAGCAGTACTTC
CASSLPPESYEQYF
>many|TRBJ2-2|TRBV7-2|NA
TGTGCCAGCAAAACACCCTATAACACCGGGGAGCTGTTTTTT
CASKTPYNTGELFF
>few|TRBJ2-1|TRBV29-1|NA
TGCAGCGTTGAAGAGGGGAACAATGAGCAGTTCTTC
CSVEEGNNEQFF
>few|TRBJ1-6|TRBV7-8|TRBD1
TGTGCCAGCAGAGTGAGCCCGGGACAGGCGAATAATTCACCCCTCCACTTT
CASRVSPGQANNSPLHF
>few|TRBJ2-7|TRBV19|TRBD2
TGTGCCAGTAGTTCTTCCCCGGGGGGTTCCTACGAGCAGTACTTC
CASSSSPGGSYEQYF
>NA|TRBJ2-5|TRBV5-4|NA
TGTGCCAGCAGCTTGGTAGATTTCCAAGAGACCCAGTACTTC
CASSLVDFQETQYF
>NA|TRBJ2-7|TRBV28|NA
TGTGCCAGCACCCACAGTTCCTACGAGCAGTACTTC
CASTHSSYEQYF
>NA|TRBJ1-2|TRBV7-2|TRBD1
TGTGCCAGCAGCAACCCCCTCAGGGGGCTTAGCTATGGCTACACCTTC
CASSNPLRGLSYGYTF
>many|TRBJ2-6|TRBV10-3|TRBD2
TGTGCCATCAGTCGCGGGAGGGCATCGGGGGCCAACGTCCTGACTTTC
CAISRGRASGANVLTF
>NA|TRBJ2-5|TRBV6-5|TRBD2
TGTGCCAGCGGAAGCGCCAGGACTAGGCAAGAGACCCAGTACTTC
CASGSARTRQETQYF
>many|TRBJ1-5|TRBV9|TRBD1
TGTGCCAGCAGCGACCGGACAGGCGGTCAGCCCCAGCATTTT
CASSDRTGGQPQHF
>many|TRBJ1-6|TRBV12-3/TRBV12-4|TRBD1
TGTGCCAGCAGTTCTTTAGGGGGCGCAATCAATTCACCCCTCCACTTT
CASSSLGGAINSPLHF